These 31 T cell receptor beta chains originate from one sample sequenced in a study of identical twins. Using its own MiXCR run on the 5' RACE reads, TCRdb lists one record per CDR3 protein. The table shows roughly 480,000 distinct CDR3 sequences, with 20% to 25% occurring only once. These same records also appear under a second study, on T cells expressing NK-cell markers.

The material sequenced was CD4+ T cells sorted from blood. Every receptor here comes from a woman between 18 and 29 years old in good health.

The J gene is TRBJ1-4, the V gene TRBV3-1, with D uncertain. This CDR3 is built from 13 residues. Trimming shortened V by 4 bases and J by 8 bases, and 11 bases separated the two germline ends. CDR1 LGHDT and CDR2 YNNKEL come from the germline V gene (reference sequence). The CDR3 is CASSPTVGEKLFF. Written as DNA, the CDR3 is TGTGCCAGCAGCCCGACGGTAGGCGAAAAACTGTTTTTT. The complete variable domain, with remaining parts taken from reference TRBV3-1 and TRBJ1-4, reads DTAVSQTPKYLVTQMGNDKSIKCEQNLGHDTMYWYKQDSKKFLKIMFSYNNKELIINETVPNRFSPKSPDKAHLNLHINSLELGDSAVYFCASSPTVGEKLFFGSGTQLSVL.

Ten or more counts support this clonotype. This chain links TRBV27 with TRBJ1-6; possibly TRBD1 for D (6 bases). The germline V and J ends were trimmed by 5 bases and 3 bases, with 11 bases remaining between them. Germline CDR1 and CDR2: MNHEY and SMNVEV (reference sequence). CDR3 size: 15 residues. The CDR3 bases are TGTGCCAGCAGTCAAGACAGGTTCTATAATTCACCCCTCCACTTT. As protein: CASSQDRFYNSPLHF.

V usage is TRBV2 and J usage is TRBJ2-3, with D maybe TRBD2 (5 bases). Trimming removed 8 bases from V and 5 bases from J, with 11 bases in between. CDR3 length: 12 residues. In germline, CDR1 is SNHLY, CDR2 FYNNEI. For the CDR3, the DNA is TGTGCCAGCGGACTGGTTGGAGATACGCAGTATTTT. It yields the protein CASGLVGDTQYF.

This clonotype was recorded a few times. This rearrangement joins TRBV20-1 to TRBJ2-4; 7 bases are a match to TRBD2. The CDR3 loop spans 14 amino acids. After removal of 6 bases from V and 6 bases from J, the junction contained 11 bases not matched to a gene. From germline, CDR1 is DFQATT and CDR2 SNEGSKA (reference sequence). The CDR3 spells CSATGTIVPNIQYF. The CDR3 region has the DNA TGCAGTGCGACCGGGACTATTGTGCCAAACATTCAGTACTTC.

The chain has TRBV20-1 and TRBJ2-5; the match to TRBD2 covers 8 bases. CDR1 and CDR2 from the germline V gene are DFQATT and SNEGSKA (reference sequence). CDR3 length equals 16 residues. With 6 bases clipped from V and 1 base from J, the junction kept 13 bases outside the gene matches. CDR3 nucleotides: TGCAGTGCCTCCGAGCTAGGCGGGGGGACCCAAGAGACCCAGTACTTC. Protein sequence: CSASELGGGTQETQYF.

The V gene is TRBV7-8, the J gene TRBJ2-7; TRBD1 is a possible D gene (5 bases). Germline V gene lookup returns CDR1 SGHVS and CDR2 FQNEAQ. The germline V and J ends were trimmed by 0 bases and 1 base, with 10 bases remaining between them. This CDR3 region has 15 residues. DNA of the CDR3: TGTGCCAGCAGCTTAGCAGGGGCGGCATCCTACGAGCAGTACTTC. Translation: CASSLAGAASYEQYF.

The CDR3 coding sequence is TGTGCCAGCACTCGGGAGGGCGTAGATACGCAGTATTTT. Amino acid sequence: CASTREGVDTQYF. J is TRBJ2-3 and V is TRBV7-9; 8 nucleotides agree with TRBD2. Germline CDR1 is SEHNR and CDR2 is FQNEAQ (reference sequence). The CDR3 is made up of 13 amino acids. J gave up 5 bases and V 7 bases, and 5 bases lay outside the gene matches.

The sample holds a few counts of this clonotype. The chain carries TRBV7-2 and TRBJ1-2; tentative D call: TRBD1 (6 bases). CDR3 length equals 14 residues. V shed 1 base and J shed 8 bases, with 14 bases lying between them. Germline V lookup: CDR1 SGHTA, CDR2 FQGNSA. CDR3 in amino acids: CASSLEPVGGGYTF. In DNA form, the CDR3 reads TGTGCCAGCAGCTTAGAGCCCGTGGGGGGCGGCTACACCTTC.

V and J are TRBV20-1 and TRBJ2-3, with 8 bases identical to TRBD2. Looked up from germline, CDR1 is DFQATT and CDR2 is SNEGSKA (reference sequence). The CDR3 runs 15 residues. J was trimmed by 6 bases and V by 1 base; bases with no gene match: 9. The CDR3 sequence: CSARAAAGAGDTQYF. As DNA, the CDR3 is TGCAGTGCTAGAGCGGCAGCGGGGGCCGGGGATACGCAGTATTTT.

The gene calls are TRBV6-5 and TRBJ2-7; TRBD1 agrees at 8 bases. Trimming removed 4 bases from V and 3 bases from J; junction bases left unmatched: 8. The CDR3 contains 15 residues. Germline-derived CDR1 and CDR2 are MNHEY and SVGAGI. CDR3 in amino acids: CASSSNDRGIYEQYF. CDR3 bases: TGTGCCAGCAGTTCCAACGACAGGGGTATCTACGAGCAGTACTTC.

The chain couples TRBV20-1 to TRBJ1-5; possibly TRBD1 for D (5 bases). Germline V gives CDR1 DFQATT, CDR2 SNEGSKA (reference sequence). The CDR3 is made up of 13 amino acids. The V gene lost 6 bases and the J gene lost 5 bases, with 14 bases spanning the gap. CDR3 region: CSAREWKDQPQHF. CDR3 nucleotides: TGCAGTGCCAGGGAATGGAAGGATCAGCCCCAGCATTTT.

The table lists this clonotype with a count of one. The rearrangement uses TRBV5-1 and TRBJ2-3, with D possibly matching TRBD2 (5 bases). The CDR3 has 15 amino acids. Germline loops: CDR1 SGHRS, CDR2 YFSETQ. V was trimmed by 2 bases and J by 1 base, leaving 11 bases between them. The CDR3 DNA follows: TGCGCCAGCAGCTTCCTCCGGGGAGGCACAGATACGCAGTATTTT. It yields the protein CASSFLRGGTDTQYF.

This clonotype came up many times. This chain uses TRBV29-1 with TRBJ2-2, with TRBD2 identical over 11 bases. Germline V lookup: CDR1 SQVTM, CDR2 ANQGSEA. The CDR3 is made up of 16 amino acids. J was trimmed by 1 base and V by 1 base; bases with no gene match: 2. CDR3 nucleotides: TGCAGCGTTGAAGGACTAGCGGGACTGAACACCGGGGAGCTGTTTTTT. As protein: CSVEGLAGLNTGELFF.

This chain links TRBV20-1 with TRBJ2-1; no definite D call. CDR1 is DFQATT and CDR2 is SNEGSKA in the germline V gene (reference sequence). V was clipped by 5 bases and J by 12 bases, with 17 bases between them. This CDR3 has 12 amino acids. CDR3 protein: CSAPTTGLGQFF. The CDR3, as DNA: TGCAGTGCTCCTACGACGGGCTTGGGGCAGTTCTTC.

This clonotype came up a few times. The chain recombines TRBV5-1 with TRBJ2-3; tentative D call: TRBD1 (5 bases). Germline V gives CDR1 SGHRS, CDR2 YFSETQ. The length of the CDR3 is 14 residues. The ends were cut back, 4 bases at V and 3 bases at J, with 12 bases in the middle. In nucleotides, the CDR3 is TGCGCCAGCAGCCCCCACAGGACAACAGATACGCAGTATTTT. Translation: CASSPHRTTDTQYF.

The CDR3 spells CASSVDGQLYGYTF. DNA of the CDR3: TGTGCCAGCAGCGTAGATGGACAGCTCTATGGCTACACCTTC. This chain connects TRBV9 to TRBJ1-2, with D perhaps TRBD1 (6 bases). Germline CDR1 and CDR2: SGDLS and YYNGEE. The CDR3 runs 14 residues. V gave up 0 bases and J gave up 4 bases, with 10 bases separating them.

This clonotype was seen a handful of times. The rearrangement uses TRBV10-3 and TRBJ2-1; D ambiguous. Trimming removed 6 bases at V and 10 bases at J, with 28 bases between. The CDR3 is made up of 17 amino acids. Germline V gene data show CDR1 as ENHRY and CDR2 as SYGVKD. This chain's CDR3 is CAIRDPLSELGPREQFF. The CDR3 bases are TGTGCCATCAGGGACCCGCTGTCGGAGTTGGGTCCACGGGAGCAGTTCTTC.

The V gene is TRBV19, the J gene TRBJ2-2; D remains unclear. The CDR3 is made up of 14 amino acids. Germline-derived CDR1 and CDR2 are LNHDA and SQIVND (reference sequence). Deletions cut 2 bases from V and 8 bases from J, with 12 bases between. The CDR3 region has the DNA TGTGCCAGTAGTATAATAAGTGGAACGGGGGAGCTGTTTTTT. The encoded protein is CASSIISGTGELFF.

This clonotype was seen once. The chain has TRBV12-3 or TRBV12-4 and TRBJ1-2, with D uncertain. Trimming stripped 5 bases from V and 4 bases from J, with 17 bases between. CDR3 length: 15 amino acids. The CDR3 DNA reads as TGTGCCAGCAGTGCCCACAGTGGTCGGGGCTATGGCTACACCTTC. It yields the protein CASSAHSGRGYGYTF.

The genes are TRBV5-5 and TRBJ2-3; unclear D gene. V dropped 8 bases and J dropped 7 bases, with 5 bases sitting between them. This CDR3 is built from 9 residues. In germline, CDR1 is SGHKS, CDR2 YYEKEE (reference sequence). CDR3 region: CARPNTQYF. CDR3 sequence (DNA): TGTGCCAGGCCCAATACGCAGTATTTT.

This clonotype turned up a few times. The V and J genes are TRBV5-6 and TRBJ1-2; tentatively, D is TRBD1 (6 bases). The germline V gene encodes CDR1 SGHDT and CDR2 YYEEEE. V was pared by 4 bases and J by 0 bases, with 13 bases between. The CDR3 length is 15 residues. The CDR3 sequence: CASSVAGAANYGYTF. CDR3 nucleotides: TGTGCCAGCAGCGTCGCGGGGGCAGCTAACTATGGCTACACCTTC.

The chain joins TRBV27 to TRBJ2-1; 8 bases are a match to TRBD2. The CDR3 runs to 15 residues. V lost 4 bases, J lost 4 bases, and 6 bases stayed unmatched. Looked up from germline, CDR1 is MNHEY and CDR2 is SMNVEV (reference sequence). The CDR3 nucleotides are TGTGCCAGCAGTTCCCCGGGAGGGGGATACAATGAGCAGTTCTTC. This translates into CASSSPGGGYNEQFF.

The CDR3 loop reads CASSFSSGYQETQYF. The CDR3 DNA sequence: TGTGCCAGCAGCTTTTCTAGCGGGTACCAAGAGACCCAGTACTTC. J is TRBJ2-5 and V is TRBV11-2, with TRBD2 identical over 8 bases. Germline assignment: CDR1 SGHAT and CDR2 FQNNGV. Trimming cost V 3 bases and J 0 bases; bases outside gene matches: 3. The CDR3 length is 15 residues. Full variable domain (remainder filled in from reference TRBV11-2 and TRBJ2-5): EAGVAQSPRYKIIEKRQSVAFWCNPISGHATLYWYQQILGQGPKLLIQFQNNGVVDDSQLPKDRFSAERLKGVDSTLKIQPAKLEDSAVYLCASSFSSGYQETQYFGPGTRLLVL.

J is TRBJ2-5 and V is TRBV9, with D possibly being TRBD2 (5 bases). The CDR3 has 15 residues. V dropped 3 bases and J dropped 5 bases, with 17 bases sitting between them. Per the germline V gene, CDR1 is SGDLS and CDR2 is YYNGEE. CDR3 DNA sequence: TGTGCCAGCAGCGCCGGGGTTTCGACCAGGGAGACCCAGTACTTC. Translated, it gives CASSAGVSTRETQYF.

CDR3 protein: CASSPPDRIGAFF. The CDR3 bases are TGTGCCAGCAGTCCACCAGACAGAATCGGGGCTTTCTTT. The chain is built from TRBV12-3 or TRBV12-4 and TRBJ1-1, with TRBD1 as a possible D gene (5 bases). The V gene lost 5 bases and the J gene lost 11 bases, with 18 bases spanning the gap. This CDR3 comprises 13 residues.

The chain has TRBV7-6 and TRBJ2-1, with D possibly being TRBD2 (7 bases). CDR1 and CDR2 (germline): SGHVS, FNYEAQ. The CDR3 is 17 residues long. Trimming took 8 bases from V and 3 from J, leaving 23 bases between them. CDR3 DNA: TGTGCCAGCTATGACAGGTTTTCTAGCGGATACTACAATGAGCAGTTCTTC. It specifies CASYDRFSSGYYNEQFF.

This clonotype was detected only a few times. The V gene is TRBV4-3, the J gene TRBJ2-5, with no clear D. The CDR3 totals 13 residues. Looked up from germline, CDR1 is LGHNA and CDR2 is YSLEER. The V and J ends lost 1 base and 5 bases respectively, with 8 bases between them. The CDR3 nucleotides are TGCGCCAGCAGCCAAGGGTTGCGGGAGACCCAGTACTTC. It yields the protein CASSQGLRETQYF.

This clonotype was observed many times. This rearrangement joins TRBV5-5 to TRBJ2-7; D uncertain. V was cut by 4 bases and J by 3 bases, with 8 bases left in between. CDR1 is SGHKS and CDR2 is YYEKEE in the germline V gene (reference sequence). This CDR3 is 12 amino acids long. The CDR3 sequence: CASSTRNYEQYF. In DNA form, the CDR3 reads TGTGCCAGCAGCACCCGGAACTACGAGCAGTACTTC.

This clonotype has only a few counts. The chain has TRBV21-1 and TRBJ2-7; the D call of TRBD1 is as the table states it, not checked on the DNA. TRBV21-1 is given as a pseudogene. The CDR3 runs 13 residues. CDR3 amino acids: CASRQGTSYEQYF. The CDR3 DNA follows: TGTGCCAGTCGACAGGGCACCTCCTACGAGCAGTACTTC.

This clonotype has only a few counts. The J gene is TRBJ2-1, the V gene TRBV3-1; 13 bases are a match to TRBD2. V lost 8 bases to trimming and J lost 9 bases; unmatched junction nucleotides: 25. Germline lookup yields CDR1 LGHDT and CDR2 YNNKEL (reference sequence). The CDR3 extends over 20 amino acids. The DNA for the CDR3 is TGTGCCAGCGGGCAAGATGGGGCCCGGCGACTAGCGGGGGGTATCAGTGAGCAGTTCTTC. Its translation is CASGQDGARRLAGGISEQFF.

The V call is TRBV5-1, the J call TRBJ1-1, with D hard to call. Germline V gene lookup returns CDR1 SGHRS and CDR2 YFSETQ. This CDR3 has 14 residues. V was cut by 1 base and J by 1 base, with 8 bases left in between. This CDR3 reads CASSLNPPNTEAFF. The DNA of the CDR3 is TGCGCCAGCAGCTTGAACCCTCCGAACACTGAAGCTTTCTTT.